Shown below are 30 T cell receptor beta chains from a single sample sequenced in a study of T-cell reconstitution after alpha-beta-depleted transplantation in children. Using unique molecular identifiers, the investigators prepared the TCRbeta library. TCRdb independently ran MiXCR on the PCR reads; one entry per CDR3 protein. The table lists more than 85,000 distinct CDR3 sequences, approximately 8% of them singletons. The starting material was PBMCs, obtained before TCRalphabeta/CD19-depleted stem cell transplant. The receptors stem from a boy younger than 10 with acute lymphoblastic leukemia, due to receive a stem cell transplant.

The chain is built from TRBV5-1 and TRBJ1-6; D is unresolved. Germline lookup yields CDR1 SGHRS and CDR2 YFSETQ. CDR3 size: 16 residues. Between the trimmed V and J ends, which lost 3 bases and 9 bases, there was a span of 19 bases. CDR3 DNA: TGCGCCAGCAGCTCCGGACTAGCTTTGCTAGGTTCACCCCTCCACTTT. Its translation is CASSSGLALLGSPLHF.

This clonotype was detected only a few times. The chain is built from TRBV6-1 and TRBJ2-7; TRBD1 matches 9 bases. J gave up 4 bases and V 6 bases, and 7 bases lay outside the gene matches. The CDR3 has 14 amino acids. Germline CDR1 MNHNS, CDR2 SASEGT. The CDR3: CASRRQGVVYEQYF. The CDR3, as DNA: TGTGCCAGCAGAAGACAGGGGGTGGTTTACGAGCAGTACTTC.

As to this clonotype: A much larger clone differs from this one at a single base, so this may be a read error. The rearrangement links TRBV4-3 to TRBJ2-3; TRBD2 aligns across 13 bases. In germline, CDR1 is LGHNA, CDR2 YSLEER. CDR3 length: 17 amino acids. Germline trimming cut 4 bases from V and 4 bases from J; bases unmatched to any gene: 8. CDR3 DNA sequence: TGCGCCAGCAGCCCCGGACTAGCGGGGGCCCTCGCAGATACGCAGTATTTT. It encodes CASSPGLAGALADTQYF.

The chain couples TRBV12-3 or TRBV12-4 to TRBJ2-7, with 8 bases fitting TRBD1. There are 15 residues in the CDR3. J lost 4 bases, V lost 5 bases, and 10 bases had no gene match. The CDR3 reads CASSPTGGNPYEQYF. CDR3 nucleotide sequence: TGTGCCAGCAGTCCTACAGGGGGAAATCCTTACGAGCAGTACTTC.

The V and J genes are TRBV4-1 and TRBJ2-7, with TRBD1 matching 9 bases. The CDR3 runs to 15 residues. The germline CDR1 and CDR2 sequences are MGHRA and YSYEKL. The trim removed 3 bases at V and 5 bases at J, leaving 8 bases unmatched. CDR3 DNA sequence: TGCGCCAGCAGCCACGAGGGACAGGGTATCGACGAGCAGTACTTC. Amino acids: CASSHEGQGIDEQYF.

This clonotype was seen only a few times. Written as DNA, the CDR3 is TGTGCCAGCAGCACCGGGACACCTGAAAAACTGTTTTTT. It translates to CASSTGTPEKLFF. The rearrangement joins TRBV13 to TRBJ1-4; possibly TRBD1 for D (6 bases). V was cut by 5 bases and J by 7 bases, with 11 bases left in between. Germline assignment: CDR1 PRHDT and CDR2 FYEKMQ (reference sequence). The CDR3 totals 13 residues.

This clonotype appeared a few times. This sequence joins TRBV5-1 and TRBJ2-2, with D hard to call. Trimming took 4 bases from V and 6 from J, leaving 4 bases between them. The CDR3 covers 11 residues. From germline, CDR1 is SGHRS and CDR2 YFSETQ. The CDR3, as DNA: TGCGCCAGCAGCCTCCCCGGGGAGCTGTTTTTT. It specifies CASSLPGELFF.

This clonotype occurred a few times. The chain has TRBV5-1 and TRBJ1-1; 12 bases match TRBD1. The CDR3 totals 15 residues. Trimming took 3 bases from V and 8 from J; bases not matched to a gene: 8. CDR1 is SGHRS and CDR2 is YFSETQ in the germline V gene. The CDR3 is CASSSPGTGGAEAFF. CDR3 sequence (DNA): TGCGCCAGCAGCTCCCCCGGGACAGGGGGCGCGGAAGCTTTCTTT.

The sample holds a few counts of this clonotype. The genes are TRBV2 and TRBJ2-1; no clear D. Per the germline V gene, CDR1 is SNHLY and CDR2 is FYNNEI. CDR3 size: 12 residues. Trimming shortened V by 3 bases and J by 8 bases, and 8 bases separated the two germline ends. For the CDR3, the DNA is TGTGCCAGCAGTGAGCTGCTCGATGAGCAGTTCTTC. Its translation: CASSELLDEQFF.

Only a few counts were recorded for this clonotype. The chain couples TRBV7-9 to TRBJ1-6; D is undetermined. The CDR3 is 16 residues long. The germline CDR1 and CDR2 sequences are SEHNR and FQNEAQ (reference sequence). V was pared by 5 bases and J by 10 bases, with 21 bases between. In nucleotides, the CDR3 is TGTGCCAGCAGCCTACCTCTCCCCGGTACGGGATCACCCCTCCACTTT. It yields the protein CASSLPLPGTGSPLHF. Variable domain in full (rest from reference TRBV7-9 and TRBJ1-6): DTGVSQNPRHKITKRGQNVTFRCDPISEHNRLYWYRQTLGQGPEFLTYFQNEAQLEKSRLLSDRFSAERPKGSFSTLEIQRTEQGDSAMYLCASSLPLPGTGSPLHFGNGTRLTVT.

This clonotype was counted ten times or more. The chain recombines TRBV7-6 with TRBJ2-5; 13 bases fit TRBD2. CDR1 is SGHVS and CDR2 is FNYEAQ in the germline V gene. This CDR3 spans 16 amino acids. The J segment lost 5 bases and the V segment lost 1 base, leaving 4 bases of the junction unmatched. Written as DNA, the CDR3 is TGTGCCAGCAGCTTAGGGGGACTAGCGGGGAGTGAGACCCAGTACTTC. Its translation is CASSLGGLAGSETQYF.

The genes are TRBV11-2 and TRBJ1-5; 7 positions match TRBD1. This CDR3 spans 18 amino acids. The germline gives CDR1 SGHAT, CDR2 FQNNGV. V was pared by 2 bases and J by 0 bases, with 10 bases of the junction left unmatched. The DNA for the CDR3 is TGTGCCAGCAGCTTAAGGGGGGGGGGACAGTATAGCAATCAGCCCCAGCATTTT. Translating gives CASSLRGGGQYSNQPQHF.

This clonotype has just a few counts. The CDR3 bases are TGTGCCAGCAGCTTAGGAACCGGAAACACCATATATTTT. It specifies CASSLGTGNTIYF. This chain joins TRBV7-2 and TRBJ1-3; the D is unclear. The CDR3 is 13 residues long. Germline V CDR1 and CDR2: SGHTA, FQGNSA. Trimming cost V 1 base and J 4 bases, with 5 bases left between them.

The rearrangement joins TRBV7-2 to TRBJ2-3; 11 bases match TRBD2. The germline CDR1 and CDR2 sequences are SGHTA and FQGNSA. CDR3 length: 15 residues. V lost 4 bases, J lost 5 bases, and 5 bases stayed unmatched. The CDR3 here is CASSSSGGNVDTQYF. The CDR3 DNA is TGTGCCAGCAGCTCTAGCGGGGGGAATGTAGATACGCAGTATTTT.

The rearrangement uses TRBV10-3 and TRBJ1-3, with D unresolved. Trimming took off 4 bases at V and 4 bases at J, with 8 bases between the two ends. CDR3 length equals 13 residues. From germline, CDR1 is ENHRY and CDR2 SYGVKD. CDR3 region: CAISGKVGNTIYF. The CDR3 coding sequence is TGTGCCATCAGTGGAAAAGTAGGAAACACCATATATTTT.

This clonotype was seen a few times. The genes are TRBV29-1 and TRBJ2-1; weak D call: TRBD2 (5 bases). Germline CDR1 and CDR2: SQVTM and ANQGSEA. The CDR3 contains 12 residues. Trimming removed 8 bases at V and 6 bases at J, with 14 bases between. The CDR3 sequence: CSSEGLANEQFF. As DNA, the CDR3 is TGCAGCTCTGAAGGGCTAGCCAATGAGCAGTTCTTC.

This clonotype was seen a few times. This sequence joins TRBV7-9 and TRBJ1-1; D call uncertain. CDR3 length: 13 residues. Germline V CDR1 and CDR2: SEHNR, FQNEAQ (reference sequence). Trimming took off 5 bases at V and 1 base at J, with 8 bases between the two ends. This CDR3 is CASSTMWNTEAFF. The CDR3 DNA reads as TGTGCCAGCAGCACGATGTGGAACACTGAAGCTTTCTTT.

This clonotype has only a few counts. The J gene is TRBJ2-7, the V gene TRBV11-2; 9 positions match TRBD1. The V gene's germline CDR1 is SGHAT and CDR2 FQNNGV. The CDR3 is made up of 15 amino acids. The ends lost 5 bases at V and 5 bases at J; junction bases unmatched: 10. Here the CDR3 DNA reads TGTGCCAGCAGCCGTACCGGGGGACAGGGTCACGAGCAGTACTTC. Its protein is CASSRTGGQGHEQYF.

In this sample, this clonotype turned up a few times. J is TRBJ1-4 and V is TRBV7-9, with a tentative D call TRBD1 (5 bases). This CDR3 is built from 15 residues. V shed 5 bases and J shed 2 bases, with 12 bases lying between them. The germline V gene encodes CDR1 SEHNR and CDR2 FQNEAQ (reference sequence). CDR3 residues: CASSNFRDTNEKLFF. The CDR3 DNA is TGTGCCAGCAGCAACTTCCGGGACACTAATGAAAAACTGTTTTTT.

The J gene is TRBJ2-7, the V gene TRBV20-1; D ambiguous. V lost 3 bases and J lost 0, with 9 bases in between. Germline lookup yields CDR1 DFQATT and CDR2 SNEGSKA (reference sequence). This CDR3 spans 13 amino acids. The CDR3 here is CSASRTDSYEQYF. DNA of the CDR3: TGCAGTGCTAGCCGGACCGACTCCTACGAGCAGTACTTC.

The chain recombines TRBV6-5 with TRBJ1-2; D is unresolved. V lost 6 bases, J lost 4 bases, and 9 bases lay in between. Germline V CDR1 and CDR2: MNHEY, SVGAGI. The CDR3 sequence is 12 residues long. For the CDR3, the DNA is TGTGCCAGCAGGAACGACGGCTATGGCTACACCTTC. Its protein product is CASRNDGYGYTF.

This chain links TRBV13 with TRBJ2-1, with 13 bases lining up with TRBD2. This CDR3 has 16 amino acids. CDR1 is PRHDT, CDR2 FYEKMQ, per germline (reference sequence). V lost 1 base, J lost 8 bases, and 5 bases stayed unmatched. The CDR3 sequence: CASSLAWTSGGDEQFF. Here the CDR3 DNA reads TGTGCCAGCAGCTTAGCATGGACTAGCGGGGGCGATGAGCAGTTCTTC. Full variable domain (outside the CDR3, taken from reference TRBV13 and TRBJ2-1): AAGVIQSPRHLIKEKRETATLKCYPIPRHDTVYWYQQGPGQDPQFLISFYEKMQSDKGSIPDRFSAQQFSDYHSELNMSSLELGDSALYFCASSLAWTSGGDEQFFGPGTRLTVL.

This clonotype was detected many times. The chain couples TRBV6-1 to TRBJ2-2; unclear D gene. The V and J ends lost 7 bases and 0 bases respectively, with 18 bases between them. Germline CDR1 and CDR2: MNHNS and SASEGT. This CDR3 has 17 residues. The CDR3 is CASIIDLRFANTGELFF. The DNA for the CDR3 is TGTGCCAGCATCATAGACTTGAGGTTCGCGAACACCGGGGAGCTGTTTTTT.

This clonotype was recorded at least ten times. The chain carries TRBV2 and TRBJ2-5; D uncertain. This CDR3 comprises 12 residues. Between the trimmed V and J ends, which lost 3 bases and 5 bases, there was a span of 7 bases. Per the germline V gene, CDR1 is SNHLY and CDR2 is FYNNEI. CDR3 loop: CASSEHGETQYF. The DNA for the CDR3 is TGTGCCAGCAGTGAGCACGGCGAGACCCAGTACTTC.

Many counts were recorded for this clonotype. V is TRBV6-1 and J is TRBJ2-7, with 8 bases matching TRBD1. There are 13 residues in the CDR3. Unmatched junction bases numbered 6, after V lost 6 bases and J lost 5 bases. Germline V CDR1 and CDR2: MNHNS, SASEGT. CDR3: CASRMTGVDEQYF. CDR3 sequence (DNA): TGTGCCAGCAGGATGACAGGGGTCGACGAGCAGTACTTC.

The rearrangement joins TRBV28 to TRBJ1-3; tentative D call: TRBD1 (6 bases). The CDR3 runs 14 residues. V gave up 6 bases and J gave up 2 bases, with 11 bases separating them. CDR1 is MDHEN and CDR2 is SYDVKM in the germline V gene. The CDR3 sequence is CASRDGGPGNTIYF. The CDR3 coding sequence is TGTGCCAGCAGGGACGGGGGGCCTGGAAACACCATATATTTT.

This clonotype appeared many times. The V and J genes are TRBV6-1 and TRBJ2-2; TRBD2 might be the D (6 bases). Germline V lookup: CDR1 MNHNS, CDR2 SASEGT. Trimming left V 7 bases short and J 2 bases short, with 17 bases between. This CDR3 contains 16 residues. CDR3 residues: CASNKNGGPNTGELFF. As DNA, the CDR3 is TGTGCCAGCAATAAAAACGGGGGTCCCAACACCGGGGAGCTGTTTTTT.

This clonotype is labeled as medium-sized. V usage is TRBV5-1 and J usage is TRBJ1-1; D gene uncertain. V was clipped by 1 base and J by 1 base, with 5 bases between them. The CDR3 has 13 residues. Looked up from germline, CDR1 is SGHRS and CDR2 is YFSETQ. The CDR3: CASSLPGNTEAFF. The CDR3 region has the DNA TGCGCCAGCAGCTTGCCAGGGAACACTGAAGCTTTCTTT.

This clonotype occurred many times. J is TRBJ2-3 and V is TRBV7-2; a weak D match, TRBD2 (6 bases). Germline assignment: CDR1 SGHTA and CDR2 FQGNSA. This CDR3 region has 16 residues. V lost 5 bases and J 8 bases, leaving 23 bases between the germline ends. The CDR3 DNA sequence: TGTGCCAGCAGCCCAGCCTCGGGAGCAGAGTCCGGTACGCAGTATTTT. It yields the protein CASSPASGAESGTQYF.

The chain carries TRBV6-6 and TRBJ1-5, with 7 bases identical to TRBD1. CDR1 is MNHNY, CDR2 SVGAGI, per germline (reference sequence). Trimming removed 3 bases from V and 2 bases from J; junction bases left unmatched: 4. The CDR3 loop spans 15 amino acids. The CDR3 reads CASSYSTGGNQPQHF. CDR3 nucleotides: TGTGCCAGCAGTTATAGCACAGGGGGCAATCAGCCCCAGCATTTT.